This TCR beta chain was retrieved from a study of shared clonotypes between healthy human individuals. Details on this clone: What it binds is unknown.

Caucasian adults residing in Nashville, Tennessee made up all the donors. At the deep level, the assay was run. Assay: immunoSEQ multiplex PCR; the TCRdb copy retains only in-frame clones and omits some. The table has a few hundred thousand clones, around 79% seen once. The V segment lost 6 bases and the J segment 10 bases; nucleotides outside the gene matches: 8. Germline CDR1 reads LNHDA; CDR2 reads SQIVND (reference sequence). CDR3 size: 12 residues. General study results and limits: When compared with the clonotypes that were shared by all four sorted-subset donors, the non-shared clonotypes turned out to have lower generation probabilities. Blood alone was sampled, and tissue repertoires likely differ.

Sequenced input: memory CD4+ T cells sorted from blood. As to subset: CD45RA-negative fraction. The V call is TRBV19, the J call TRBJ1-2; TRBD1 aligns across 7 bases. This receptor was taken from a man younger than 45 in good health. The CDR3 spells CASSFEGTDYTF. The DNA of the CDR3 is TGTGCCAGTAGCTTTGAAGGGACAGACTACACCTTC.